This TCR beta chain was recovered during a study of T-cell reconstitution after alpha-beta-depleted transplantation in children. Study-level findings and limits: Certain patients had high TCRbeta diversity at day 60, and it came from recipient T cells and thymic progenitors that survived. Approximately two months post-transplant, alpha-beta T cells reportedly originated from several hundred expanded graft clones. Newly produced T cells mostly provided counts and TCRbeta diversity after one year, as hyperexpanded clones declined.

Trimming removed 0 bases from V and 3 bases from J; junction bases left unmatched: 3. CDR1 and CDR2 (germline): SGHRS, YFSETQ. The CDR3 spans 16 residues. Molecular barcoding with unique molecular identifiers was used for the TCRbeta library. TCRdb re-called the PCR reads with MiXCR, one entry per CDR3 protein. Altogether around 800,000 distinct CDR3 sequences are present, roughly 15% being singletons, with the ten largest covering approximately 5%. Ten or more counts support this clonotype. What it binds is unknown. The material was PBMCs, mostly from graft donor cells, obtained 360 days after TCRalphabeta/CD19-depleted stem cell transplant. The receptor comes from a male patient younger than 18 who had a stem cell transplant for acute lymphoblastic leukemia, so the T cells may come from the graft donor. The genes are TRBV5-1 and TRBJ2-7; 13 bases are a match to TRBD2. The CDR3 DNA follows: TGCGCCAGCAGCTTGGGACTAGCGGGAGGAAACTACGAGCAGTACTTC. It specifies CASSLGLAGGNYEQYF.